The 20 T cell receptor beta chains presented below share a single source sample, sequenced in a study of blood T cell repertoires in COVID-19 (dated by TCRdb to the early 2020s). The library relied on the immunoSEQ multiplex PCR assay. The source is immuneACCESS, and TCRdb retained only in-frame sequences with V and J called. Part of the clones is not carried over; for the studies checked, unresolved V genes explain less than half of this, and the remainder is unexplained. A total of about 120,000 clones appear in this sample, roughly nine tenths of them only once. Of the sample, roughly 4.8% is held by the ten largest clones. Material for sequencing was peripheral blood. The receptors originated from a man in his sixties with COVID-19, enrolled during active disease.

This chain connects TRBV7-8 to TRBJ1-5; 8 bases are shared with TRBD1. CDR1 and CDR2 (germline): SGHVS, FQNEAQ. Germline trimming cut 1 base from V and 2 bases from J; bases unmatched to any gene: 7. The CDR3 length is 17 residues. This CDR3 reads CASSLGDRGLGNQPQHF. The CDR3 nucleotides are TGTGCCAGCAGCTTAGGAGACAGGGGACTGGGCAATCAGCCCCAGCATTTT. The full variable domain, its missing parts supplied by reference TRBV7-8 and TRBJ1-5, is GAGVSQSPRYKVAKRGQDVALRCDPISGHVSLFWYQQALGQGPEFLTYFQNEAQLDKSGLPSDRFFAERPEGSVSTLKIQRTQQEDSAVYLCASSLGDRGLGNQPQHFGDGTRLSIL.

The rearrangement joins TRBV5-1 to TRBJ2-7; 8 bases are a match to TRBD1. From germline, CDR1 is SGHRS and CDR2 YFSETQ. The CDR3 is 15 amino acids. V lost 0 bases to trimming and J lost 6 bases; unmatched junction nucleotides: 8. The DNA of the CDR3 is TGCGCCAGCAGCTTGGAGGCGGGACAGGAGGGCGAGCAGTACTTC. The encoded protein is CASSLEAGQEGEQYF.

The V and J genes are TRBV7-2 and TRBJ1-2, with D unresolved. Germline CDR1 reads SGHTA; CDR2 reads FQGNSA. With 6 bases removed from V and 4 bases from J, the gap between germline ends came to 12 bases. The CDR3 length is 13 residues. The CDR3 DNA sequence: TGTGCCAGCAGGGCGGCCACCCGCTATGGCTACACCTTC. Protein: CASRAATRYGYTF.

The chain couples TRBV18 to TRBJ1-2; D might be TRBD1 (6 bases). Trimming stripped 4 bases from V and 10 bases from J, with 10 bases between. Germline values: CDR1 KGHSH, CDR2 LQKENI. The CDR3 spans 11 residues. The CDR3 region has the DNA TGTGCCAGCTCACAGGACAGAGACTACACCTTC. Its translation: CASSQDRDYTF.

V and J are TRBV10-3 and TRBJ1-2; possible D gene TRBD1, 5 bases. V gave up 4 bases and J gave up 4 bases, with 13 bases separating them. Germline CDR1 is ENHRY and CDR2 is SYGVKD. This CDR3 is 14 amino acids long. This CDR3 is CAISVEGDSYGYTF. The CDR3 DNA reads as TGTGCCATCAGTGTTGAAGGGGACTCCTATGGCTACACCTTC.

The genes are TRBV3-1 (or the pseudogene TRBV3-2) and TRBJ2-7; D gene ambiguous. There are 13 residues in the CDR3. Germline CDR1 is LGHDT and CDR2 is YNNKEL (reference sequence). The V end was cut by 7 bases, the J end by 0 bases, with 10 bases between. CDR3 in amino acids: CASTRRNSYEQYF. The CDR3 nucleotides read TGTGCCAGCACTCGGCGGAACTCCTACGAGCAGTACTTC.

DNA for the CDR3: TGTGCCAGCTCACCGGGACAGGGCCAGAGCTCCTACAATGAGCAGTTCTTC. This gives the protein CASSPGQGQSSYNEQFF. This sequence joins TRBV18 and TRBJ2-1; TRBD1 matches 9 bases. CDR3 size: 17 residues. Germline V gene data show CDR1 as KGHSH and CDR2 as LQKENI. The V gene end was trimmed by 3 bases and the J gene end by 0 bases; junction bases not matched to a gene: 6.

The genes are TRBV3-1 (or the pseudogene TRBV3-2) and TRBJ2-1; TRBD2 might be the D (6 bases). Germline CDR1 is LGHDT and CDR2 is YNNKEL (reference sequence). The length of the CDR3 is 15 residues. V was cut by 0 bases and J by 6 bases, with 12 bases left in between. The CDR3 nucleotides read TGTGCCAGCAGCCAAGAACTAGCCGCACCCAATGAGCAGTTCTTC. Amino acid sequence: CASSQELAAPNEQFF.

This chain connects TRBV2 to TRBJ2-2, with 9 bases aligning to TRBD1. Germline-derived CDR1 and CDR2 are SNHLY and FYNNEI. The CDR3 totals 14 residues. V was pared by 6 bases and J by 7 bases, with 6 bases of the junction left unmatched. CDR3 loop: CASRRQGEGGELFF. Here the CDR3 DNA reads TGTGCCAGCAGACGACAGGGGGAAGGCGGGGAGCTGTTTTTT.

This sequence joins TRBV5-1 and TRBJ2-1; 8 bases match TRBD2. In germline, CDR1 is SGHRS, CDR2 YFSETQ. Germline trimming cut 4 bases from V and 4 bases from J; bases unmatched to any gene: 7. This CDR3 contains 15 residues. The CDR3 spells CASSVGLGRYNEQFF. CDR3 bases: TGCGCCAGCAGCGTGGGACTAGGGAGGTACAATGAGCAGTTCTTC.

The chain couples TRBV19 to TRBJ1-1; D possibly corresponds to TRBD1 (5 bases). The CDR3 runs 15 residues. V was trimmed by 4 bases and J by 1 base, leaving 13 bases between them. Germline CDR1 reads LNHDA; CDR2 reads SQIVND (reference sequence). CDR3 sequence: CASSTTGGANTEAFF. The CDR3 region has the DNA TGTGCCAGTAGTACTACAGGCGGCGCGAACACTGAAGCTTTCTTT.

This chain links TRBV12-5 with TRBJ2-3; D is unresolved. The length of the CDR3 is 15 residues. CDR1 and CDR2 from the germline V gene are LGHNT and FRNRAP. Between the trimmed V and J ends, which lost 4 bases and 0 bases, there was a span of 11 bases. The CDR3 sequence is CASGSISTSTDTQYF. The CDR3 coding sequence is TGTGCTAGTGGTTCTATCTCGACTAGCACAGATACGCAGTATTTT.

The V and J genes are TRBV2 and TRBJ2-2, with a weak D call TRBD2 (6 bases). CDR3 length: 13 residues. In germline, CDR1 is SNHLY, CDR2 FYNNEI. V lost 6 bases to trimming and J lost 7 bases, with 12 bases between them. CDR3 sequence (DNA): TGTGCCAGCAGGCCAGGGACTGACGGGGAGCTGTTTTTT. Its protein is CASRPGTDGELFF.

The gene calls are TRBV20-1 and TRBJ2-3; 10 nucleotides align to TRBD2. The V and J ends lost 3 bases and 6 bases, in that order; junction bases with no gene match: 9. The CDR3 length is 15 residues. Germline V gives CDR1 DFQATT, CDR2 SNEGSKA (reference sequence). CDR3 coding DNA: TGCAGTGCTAGTGGTCTAGCGGGAGTATTGGATACGCAGTATTTT. Its translation is CSASGLAGVLDTQYF.

The CDR3 DNA reads TGTGCCAGCAGTTCATCCCTAGCGGGAGGGCCCGATACGCAGTATTTT. Protein: CASSSSLAGGPDTQYF. This rearrangement joins TRBV28 to TRBJ2-3, with TRBD2 matching over 12 bases. The germline V gene has CDR1 MDHEN and CDR2 SYDVKM. J was trimmed by 6 bases and V by 4 bases; bases with no gene match: 8. The length of the CDR3 is 16 residues. The entire variable domain, with the rest obtained from reference TRBV28 and TRBJ2-3, is as follows: DVKVTQSSRYLVKRTGEKVFLECVQDMDHENMFWYRQDPGLGLRLIYFSYDVKMKEKGDIPEGYSVSREKKERFSLILESASTNQTSMYLCASSSSLAGGPDTQYFGPGTRLTVL.

The V call is TRBV6-2 or TRBV6-3, the J call TRBJ2-7; TRBD2 aligns across 13 bases. V dropped 6 bases and J dropped 5; count of bases not matched to a gene: 7. CDR1 and CDR2 (germline): MNHEY, SVGEGT. The CDR3 has 15 amino acids. The CDR3 region is CASSRRLAGGDEQYF. In nucleotides, the CDR3 is TGTGCCAGCAGCCGACGACTAGCGGGAGGAGACGAGCAGTACTTC.

The chain has TRBV24-1 and TRBJ1-5; maybe TRBD1 (5 bases). Germline V gene sequence: CDR1 KGHDR, CDR2 SFDVKD. The CDR3 covers 15 residues. V lost 7 bases, J lost 1 base, and 13 bases lay in between. CDR3 coding DNA: TGTGCCACCAGCAAGGGAAGGGGCAGCAATCAGCCCCAGCATTTT. Protein product: CATSKGRGSNQPQHF.

The chain employs TRBV11-3 and TRBJ2-1; 9 bases fit TRBD1. Per germline, CDR1 SGHNT and CDR2 YENEEA. The CDR3 is made up of 15 amino acids. The V gene end was trimmed by 5 bases and the J gene end by 7 bases; junction bases not matched to a gene: 9. The CDR3 sequence is CASSGQGQGGNEQFF. The CDR3 coding sequence is TGTGCCAGCAGCGGACAGGGACAGGGTGGGAATGAGCAGTTCTTC.

The chain is built from TRBV3-1 (or the pseudogene TRBV3-2) and TRBJ1-2; D remains unclear. Deletions cut 9 bases from V and 4 bases from J, with 21 bases between. Germline V CDR1 and CDR2: LGHDT, YNNKEL (reference sequence). The CDR3 has 15 residues. CDR3 residues: CASSKGEAEAYGYTF. CDR3 DNA sequence: TGTGCCAGTAGCAAGGGAGAGGCGGAGGCCTATGGCTACACCTTC.

This chain links TRBV5-8 with TRBJ2-1; 9 nucleotides line up with TRBD1. CDR1 and CDR2 (germline): SGHTS, YDEGEE. The CDR3 sequence is 16 residues long. V gave up 5 bases and J gave up 8 bases; unmatched junction bases: 14. The CDR3 region has the DNA TGTGCCAGCAGGATAAGGGACAGGGCGGCGGCGGATGAGCAGTTCTTC. It specifies CASRIRDRAAADEQFF. Filled out from reference TRBV5-8 and TRBJ2-1, the complete variable domain reads EAGVTQSPTHLIKTRGQQATLRCSPISGHTSVYWYQQALGLGLQFLLWYDEGEERNRGNFPPRFSGRQFPNYSSELNVNALELEDSALYLCASRIRDRAAADEQFFGPGTRLTVL.